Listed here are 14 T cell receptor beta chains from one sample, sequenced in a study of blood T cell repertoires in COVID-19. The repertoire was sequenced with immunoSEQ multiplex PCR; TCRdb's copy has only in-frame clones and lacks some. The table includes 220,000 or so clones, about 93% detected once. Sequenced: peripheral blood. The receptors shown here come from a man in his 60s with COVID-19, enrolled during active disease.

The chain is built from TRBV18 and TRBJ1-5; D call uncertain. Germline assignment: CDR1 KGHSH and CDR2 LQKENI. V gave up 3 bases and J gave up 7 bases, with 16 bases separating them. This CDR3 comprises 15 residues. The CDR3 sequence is CASSPSSGNNQPQHF. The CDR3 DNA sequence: TGTGCCAGCTCACCCTCGTCGGGGAACAACCAGCCCCAGCATTTT.

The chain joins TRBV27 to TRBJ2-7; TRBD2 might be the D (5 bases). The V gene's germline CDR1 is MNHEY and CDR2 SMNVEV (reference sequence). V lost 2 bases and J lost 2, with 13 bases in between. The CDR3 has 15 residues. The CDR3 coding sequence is TGTGCCAGCAGTTTAAGTCCCCGGGGTCCCTACGAGCAGTACTTC. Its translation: CASSLSPRGPYEQYF.

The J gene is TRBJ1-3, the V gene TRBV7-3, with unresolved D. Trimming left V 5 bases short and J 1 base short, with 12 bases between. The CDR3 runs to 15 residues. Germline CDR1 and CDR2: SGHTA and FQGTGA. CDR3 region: CASSARTASGNTIYF. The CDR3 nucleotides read TGTGCCAGCAGCGCCAGAACAGCTTCTGGAAACACCATATATTTT. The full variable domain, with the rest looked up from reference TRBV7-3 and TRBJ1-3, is GAGVSQTPSNKVTEKGKYVELRCDPISGHTALYWYRQSLGQGPEFLIYFQGTGAADDSGLPNDRFFAVRPEGSVSTLKIQRTERGDSAVYLCASSARTASGNTIYFGEGSWLTVV.

For the CDR3, the DNA is TGTGCCAGCAGCTTAGCTAGCGGACCGGAGACCCAGTACTTC. It specifies CASSLASGPETQYF. The V gene is TRBV11-2, the J gene TRBJ2-5; TRBD2 aligns across 7 bases. J was trimmed by 5 bases and V by 1 base; bases with no gene match: 4. Germline V gene sequence: CDR1 SGHAT, CDR2 FQNNGV. The CDR3 is made up of 14 amino acids.

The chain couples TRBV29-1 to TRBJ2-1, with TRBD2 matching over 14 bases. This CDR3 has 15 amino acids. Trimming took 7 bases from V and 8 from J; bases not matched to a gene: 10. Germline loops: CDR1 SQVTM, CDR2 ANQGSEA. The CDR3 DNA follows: TGCAGCGGGGGACTAGCGGGAGCCCCTGTGGATGAGCAGTTCTTC. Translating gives CSGGLAGAPVDEQFF.

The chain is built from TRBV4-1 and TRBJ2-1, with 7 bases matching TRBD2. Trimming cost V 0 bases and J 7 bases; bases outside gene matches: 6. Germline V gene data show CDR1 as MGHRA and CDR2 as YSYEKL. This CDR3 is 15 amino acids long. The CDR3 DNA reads TGCGCCAGCAGCCAAGATTGGACTAGTCTAAATGAGCAGTTCTTC. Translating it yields CASSQDWTSLNEQFF.

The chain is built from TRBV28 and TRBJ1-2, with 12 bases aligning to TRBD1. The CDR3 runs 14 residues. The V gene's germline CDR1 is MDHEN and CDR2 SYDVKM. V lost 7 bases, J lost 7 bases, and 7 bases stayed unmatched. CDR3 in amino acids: CASIPGQGAGGYTF. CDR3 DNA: TGTGCCAGCATCCCGGGACAGGGGGCGGGTGGCTACACCTTC.

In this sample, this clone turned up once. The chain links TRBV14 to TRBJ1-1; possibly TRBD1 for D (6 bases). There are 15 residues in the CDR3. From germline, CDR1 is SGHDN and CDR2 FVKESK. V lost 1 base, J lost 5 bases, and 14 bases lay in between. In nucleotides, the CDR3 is TGTGCCAGCAGCCAAGTGTGGGGGGGGCGTACTGAAGCTTTCTTT. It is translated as CASSQVWGGRTEAFF.

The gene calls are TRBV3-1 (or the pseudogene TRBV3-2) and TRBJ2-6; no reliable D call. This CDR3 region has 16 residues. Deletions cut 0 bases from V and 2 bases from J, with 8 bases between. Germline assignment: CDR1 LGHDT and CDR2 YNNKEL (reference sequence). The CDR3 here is CASSQDLAAGANVLTF. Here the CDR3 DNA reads TGTGCCAGCAGCCAAGATTTGGCGGCTGGGGCCAACGTCCTGACTTTC.

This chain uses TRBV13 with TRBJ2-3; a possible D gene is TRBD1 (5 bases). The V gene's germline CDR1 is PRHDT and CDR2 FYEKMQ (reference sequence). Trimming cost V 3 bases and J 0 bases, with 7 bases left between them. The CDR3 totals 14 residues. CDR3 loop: CASSFGASTDTQYF. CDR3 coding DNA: TGTGCCAGCAGCTTTGGGGCTAGCACAGATACGCAGTATTTT.

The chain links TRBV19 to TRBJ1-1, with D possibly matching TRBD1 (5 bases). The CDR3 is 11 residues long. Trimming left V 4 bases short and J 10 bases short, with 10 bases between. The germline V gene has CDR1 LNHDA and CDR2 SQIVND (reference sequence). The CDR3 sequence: CASSTGEPAFF. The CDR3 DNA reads TGTGCCAGTAGTACGGGGGAACCAGCTTTCTTT.

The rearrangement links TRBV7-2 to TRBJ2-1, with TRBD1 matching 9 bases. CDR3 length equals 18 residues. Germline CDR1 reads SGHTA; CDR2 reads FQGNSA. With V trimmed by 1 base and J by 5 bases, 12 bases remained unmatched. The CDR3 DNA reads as TGTGCCAGCAGCTTAGGGTTTTTCGGGACAGGGAACCACAATGAGCAGTTCTTC. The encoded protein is CASSLGFFGTGNHNEQFF.

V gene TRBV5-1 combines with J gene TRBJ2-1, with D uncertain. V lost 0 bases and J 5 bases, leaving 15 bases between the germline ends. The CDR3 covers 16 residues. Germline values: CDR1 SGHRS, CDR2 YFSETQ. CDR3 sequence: CASSLAGPFLDNEQFF. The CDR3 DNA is TGCGCCAGCAGCTTGGCCGGTCCGTTTCTGGACAATGAGCAGTTCTTC. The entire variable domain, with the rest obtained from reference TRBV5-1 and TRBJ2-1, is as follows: KAGVTQTPRYLIKTRGQQVTLSCSPISGHRSVSWYQQTPGQGLQFLFEYFSETQRNKGNFPGRFSGRQFSNSRSEMNVSTLELGDSALYLCASSLAGPFLDNEQFFGPGTRLTVL.

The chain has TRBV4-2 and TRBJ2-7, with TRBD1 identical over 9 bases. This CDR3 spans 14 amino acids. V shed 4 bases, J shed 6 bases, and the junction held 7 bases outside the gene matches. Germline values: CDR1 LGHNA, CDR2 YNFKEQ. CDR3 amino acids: CASSLGTGMSEQYF. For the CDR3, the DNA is TGTGCCAGCAGCCTCGGGACAGGGATGAGCGAGCAGTACTTC.